Shown below are 15 T cell receptor beta chains from a single sample sequenced in a study of blood T cell repertoires in COVID-19. Sequencing was performed with immunoSEQ multiplex PCR; in TCRdb, only in-frame clones are kept and a portion is missing. The sample records around 260,000 clones, less than 90% being singletons. Material: peripheral blood. The receptor source for this set is a human donor in a cohort sampled during active COVID-19.

The rearrangement uses TRBV5-4 and TRBJ2-1; TRBD2 matches 7 bases. The CDR3 spans 16 residues. V lost 2 bases to trimming and J lost 0 bases; unmatched junction nucleotides: 5. In germline, CDR1 is SGHNT, CDR2 YYREEE (reference sequence). The CDR3 region is CASSFASGASYNEQFF. CDR3 bases: TGTGCCAGCAGCTTCGCTAGCGGAGCCTCCTACAATGAGCAGTTCTTC.

The chain carries TRBV28 and TRBJ1-2; no reliable D call. V was clipped by 5 bases and J by 4 bases, with 8 bases between them. The CDR3 contains 12 residues. Germline V gene sequence: CDR1 MDHEN, CDR2 SYDVKM. CDR3 coding DNA: TGTGCCAGCAGTGCAGGAGGCTATGGCTACACCTTC. Protein: CASSAGGYGYTF.

This clone was counted a single time. The chain couples TRBV11-2 to TRBJ1-1; D ambiguous. Trimming stripped 1 base from V and 5 bases from J, with 8 bases between. CDR1 is SGHAT, CDR2 FQNNGV, per germline. The CDR3 has 13 residues. The CDR3 region is CASSLVRRTEAFF. Written as DNA, the CDR3 is TGTGCCAGCAGCTTAGTCCGTCGGACTGAAGCTTTCTTT.

This clone was seen a single time. This chain connects TRBV3-1 (or the pseudogene TRBV3-2) to TRBJ1-6, with D possibly matching TRBD1 (6 bases). This CDR3 has 15 residues. Trimming took 4 bases from V and 7 from J, leaving 14 bases between them. Germline V gives CDR1 LGHDT, CDR2 YNNKEL (reference sequence). The CDR3 sequence: CASSREGGRNSPLHF. CDR3 sequence (DNA): TGTGCCAGCAGCCGGGAGGGGGGCAGGAATTCACCCCTCCACTTT.

The chain links TRBV2 to TRBJ1-5; the match to TRBD1 covers 7 bases. CDR3 length equals 15 residues. V trimming: 7 bases; J trimming: 6 bases; junction bases outside the gene matches: 12. CDR1 and CDR2 (germline): SNHLY, FYNNEI. The CDR3 region is CASTWGQGVGQPQHF. As DNA, the CDR3 is TGTGCCAGCACCTGGGGTCAGGGGGTAGGTCAGCCCCAGCATTTT.

V usage is TRBV6-5 and J usage is TRBJ1-1; D remains ambiguous. V was cut by 7 bases and J by 4 bases, with 7 bases left in between. Germline loops: CDR1 MNHEY, CDR2 SVGAGI. The CDR3 totals 11 residues. The CDR3 DNA reads as TGTGCCAGCATAACTTTCACTGAAGCTTTCTTT. Protein sequence: CASITFTEAFF.

This clone was seen once. The chain joins TRBV5-1 to TRBJ2-1; perhaps TRBD2 as D (5 bases). Germline V CDR1 and CDR2: SGHRS, YFSETQ. Trimming pared 0 bases from V and 9 bases from J, leaving 7 bases between. CDR3 length: 12 residues. CDR3 bases: TGCGCCAGCAGCTTGGGAAGCGGTGAGCAGTTCTTC. Translated: CASSLGSGEQFF.

The rearrangement links TRBV6-1 to TRBJ1-1; no clear D. This CDR3 is built from 13 residues. Germline CDR1 is MNHNS and CDR2 is SASEGT. The germline V and J ends were trimmed by 2 bases and 1 base, with 5 bases remaining between them. In DNA, the CDR3 is TGTGCCAGCAGTGAATGGCAGAACACTGAAGCTTTCTTT. This translates into CASSEWQNTEAFF.

V gene TRBV5-1 combines with J gene TRBJ2-2; perhaps TRBD1 as D (5 bases). CDR3 length: 13 residues. Looked up from germline, CDR1 is SGHRS and CDR2 is YFSETQ. V lost 3 bases to trimming and J lost 7 bases, with 10 bases between them. The CDR3 DNA reads as TGCGCCAGCAGCTATGACAGAGGCGGGGAGCTGTTTTTT. It is translated as CASSYDRGGELFF. Complete variable domain (other parts from reference TRBV5-1 and TRBJ2-2): KAGVTQTPRYLIKTRGQQVTLSCSPISGHRSVSWYQQTPGQGLQFLFEYFSETQRNKGNFPGRFSGRQFSNSRSEMNVSTLELGDSALYLCASSYDRGGELFFGEGSRLTVL.

The CDR3 protein is CASSDTGAGANVLTF. For the CDR3, the DNA is TGTGCCAGCAGCGATACAGGGGCTGGGGCCAACGTCCTGACTTTC. The rearrangement joins TRBV7-9 to TRBJ2-6, with 7 bases aligning to TRBD1. With V trimmed by 5 bases and J by 2 bases, 3 bases remained unmatched. Germline V lookup: CDR1 SEHNR, CDR2 FQNEAQ (reference sequence). There are 15 residues in the CDR3.

This chain joins TRBV18 and TRBJ2-1; D gene unclear. The V gene's germline CDR1 is KGHSH and CDR2 LQKENI. The CDR3 spans 13 residues. V lost 6 bases and J lost 0, with 6 bases in between. The CDR3 nucleotides are TGTGCCAGCTCTTCGAGCTCCTACAATGAGCAGTTCTTC. It encodes CASSSSSYNEQFF.

The sample holds one count of this clone. This chain connects TRBV4-1 to TRBJ2-3; the match to TRBD2 covers 7 bases. The CDR3 consists of 16 residues. V was clipped by 0 bases and J by 6 bases; unmatched bases: 9. From germline, CDR1 is MGHRA and CDR2 YSYEKL. The CDR3 spells CASSQDFGLVRDTQYF. DNA of the CDR3: TGCGCCAGCAGCCAAGATTTCGGACTAGTTAGGGATACGCAGTATTTT.

This chain connects TRBV19 to TRBJ2-2; 12 bases are a match to TRBD1. Germline V gene lookup returns CDR1 LNHDA and CDR2 SQIVND (reference sequence). CDR3 length: 15 amino acids. The trim removed 5 bases at V and 6 bases at J, leaving 4 bases unmatched. CDR3 nucleotides: TGTGCCAGTAGTCCGGGACAGGGGGCGGCCGGGGAGCTGTTTTTT. This sequence encodes CASSPGQGAAGELFF.

This chain links TRBV3-1 (or the pseudogene TRBV3-2) with TRBJ2-5; D is unclear. CDR1 LGHDT and CDR2 YNNKEL come from the germline V gene (reference sequence). This CDR3 spans 14 amino acids. V was pared by 2 bases and J by 2 bases, with 9 bases between. The CDR3 DNA reads as TGTGCCAGCAGCCAATCGAACAGACAAGAGACCCAGTACTTC. It encodes CASSQSNRQETQYF.

This chain links TRBV19 with TRBJ1-6, with D perhaps TRBD1 (5 bases). Per germline, CDR1 LNHDA and CDR2 SQIVND (reference sequence). V gave up 4 bases and J gave up 2 bases, with 18 bases separating them. This CDR3 region has 18 residues. The CDR3 nucleotides read TGTGCCAGTAGTAGTTCTGGGGCCTACACCGCCTATAATTCACCCCTCCACTTT. Translated, it gives CASSSSGAYTAYNSPLHF. Full variable domain (missing parts from reference TRBV19 and TRBJ1-6): DGGITQSPKYLFRKEGQNVTLSCEQNLNHDAMYWYRQDPGQGLRLIYYSQIVNDFQKGDIAEGYSVSREKKESFPLTVTSAQKNPTAFYLCASSSSGAYTAYNSPLHFGNGTRLTVT.